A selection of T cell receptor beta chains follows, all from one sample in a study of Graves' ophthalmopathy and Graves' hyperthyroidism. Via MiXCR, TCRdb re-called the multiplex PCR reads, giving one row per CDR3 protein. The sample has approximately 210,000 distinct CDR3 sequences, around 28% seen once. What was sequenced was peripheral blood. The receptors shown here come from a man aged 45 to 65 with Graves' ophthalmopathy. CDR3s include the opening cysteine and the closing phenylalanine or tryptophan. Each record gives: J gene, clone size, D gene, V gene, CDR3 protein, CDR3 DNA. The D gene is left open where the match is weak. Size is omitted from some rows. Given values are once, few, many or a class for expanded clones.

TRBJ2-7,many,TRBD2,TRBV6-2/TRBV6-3,CASRTVAGGPRDYEQYF,TGTGCCAGCAGAACCGTAGCGGGAGGGCCCCGGGACTACGAGCAGTACTTC
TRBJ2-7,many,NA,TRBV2,CASSDYEQYF,TGTGCCAGCAGTGATTACGAGCAGTACTTC
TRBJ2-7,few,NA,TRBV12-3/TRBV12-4,CASSRDLGEQYF,TGTGCCAGCAGTCGGGACTTGGGCGAGCAGTACTTC
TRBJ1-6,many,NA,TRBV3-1,CASSPGAGQNSPLHF,TGTGCCAGCAGCCCCGGGGCAGGCCAGAATTCACCCCTCCACTTT
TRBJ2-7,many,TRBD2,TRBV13,CASSLAPGLAVSEQYF,TGTGCCAGCAGCTTAGCCCCTGGACTAGCGGTTTCCGAGCAGTACTTC
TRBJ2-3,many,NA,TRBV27,CASLTADTQYF,TGTGCCAGCCTGACGGCAGATACGCAGTATTTT
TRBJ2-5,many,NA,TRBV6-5,CASSYSTGRDQETQYF,TGTGCCAGCAGTTACTCGACCGGCCGGGACCAAGAGACCCAGTACTTC
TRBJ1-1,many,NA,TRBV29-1,CSGRGQGTEAFF,TGCAGCGGGCGGGGCCAGGGCACTGAAGCTTTCTTT
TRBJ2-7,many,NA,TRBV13,CASSYSGPRGEQYF,TGTGCCAGCAGCTACAGCGGGCCTCGGGGCGAGCAGTACTTC
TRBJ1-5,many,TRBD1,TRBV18,CASSQGQEGQPQHF,TGTGCCAGCTCACAGGGACAGGAGGGTCAGCCCCAGCATTTT
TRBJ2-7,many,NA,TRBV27,CASSSFDDNSYEQYF,TGTGCCAGCAGTTCTTTCGATGATAACTCCTACGAGCAGTACTTC
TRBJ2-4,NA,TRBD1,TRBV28,CASSFGTVLAKNIQYF,TGTGCCAGCAGTTTCGGGACAGTTCTAGCCAAAAACATTCAGTACTTC
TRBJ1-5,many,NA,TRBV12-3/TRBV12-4,CASSQGQSNQPQHF,TGTGCCAGCAGTCAGGGACAATCCAATCAGCCCCAGCATTTT
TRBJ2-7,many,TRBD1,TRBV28,CASSFGTGSNYEQYF,TGTGCCAGCAGTTTTGGGACAGGGTCGAACTACGAGCAGTACTTC
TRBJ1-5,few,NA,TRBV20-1,CSARDNRVGNQPQHF,TGCAGTGCTAGAGATAACAGGGTGGGCAATCAGCCCCAGCATTTT
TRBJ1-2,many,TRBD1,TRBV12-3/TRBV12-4,CASSGTVDGYTF,TGTGCCAGCAGTGGGACAGTCGATGGCTACACCTTC
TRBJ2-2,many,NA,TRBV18,CASSPYQNTGELFF,TGTGCCAGCTCACCATACCAGAACACCGGGGAGCTGTTTTTT
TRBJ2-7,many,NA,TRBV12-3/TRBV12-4,CASSFGEGRYEQYF,TGTGCCAGCAGTTTTGGGGAAGGGCGCTACGAGCAGTACTTC
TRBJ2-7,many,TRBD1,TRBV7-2,CASSSRTGGYEQYF,TGTGCCAGCAGCTCTCGGACAGGAGGTTACGAGCAGTACTTC
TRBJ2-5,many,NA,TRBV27,CASSLSPWGVNQETQYF,TGTGCCAGCAGTTTGTCCCCGTGGGGCGTTAATCAAGAGACCCAGTACTTC
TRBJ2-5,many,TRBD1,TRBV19,CATSWGADRGNQETQYF,TGTGCCACCTCGTGGGGGGCCGACAGGGGGAACCAAGAGACCCAGTACTTC
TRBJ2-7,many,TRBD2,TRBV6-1,CASSAPGLVALEQYF,TGTGCCAGCAGTGCCCCGGGACTAGTAGCACTCGAGCAGTACTTC
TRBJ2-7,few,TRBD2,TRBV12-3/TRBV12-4,CASLASGRYEQYF,TGTGCCAGCCTAGCTAGCGGGAGATACGAGCAGTACTTC
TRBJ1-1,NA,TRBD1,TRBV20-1,CSARYLAGGSEAFF,TGCAGTGCTAGATACTTGGCAGGGGGGAGTGAAGCTTTCTTT
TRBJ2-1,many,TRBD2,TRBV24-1,CATSGTAGEGYSYNEQFF,TGTGCCACCAGTGGAACAGCGGGAGAGGGATACTCCTACAATGAGCAGTTCTTC
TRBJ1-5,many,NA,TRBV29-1,CSVGTGAGNQPQHF,TGCAGCGTTGGTACGGGGGCTGGAAATCAGCCCCAGCATTTT
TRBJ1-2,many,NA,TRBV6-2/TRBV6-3,CASSYYSSEDYGYTF,TGTGCCAGCAGTTACTATAGCAGCGAGGACTATGGCTACACCTTC
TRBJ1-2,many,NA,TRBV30,CAWIPLQRGYGYTF,TGTGCCTGGATACCTCTTCAGCGGGGCTATGGCTACACCTTC
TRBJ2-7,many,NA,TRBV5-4,CASSLLTTTGTGMGLYEQYF,TGTGCCAGCAGCTTGTTGACAACCACAGGGACCGGGATGGGGCTCTACGAGCAGTACTTC
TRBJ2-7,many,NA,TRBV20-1,CSAKSWPAATYEQYF,TGCAGTGCGAAAAGTTGGCCAGCGGCAACCTACGAGCAGTACTTC
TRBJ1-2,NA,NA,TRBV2,CASNGKIYGYTF,TGTGCCAGCAACGGGAAAATCTATGGCTACACCTTC
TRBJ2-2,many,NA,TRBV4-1,CASSTGSGELFF,TGCGCCAGCAGCACAGGCTCCGGGGAGCTGTTTTTT
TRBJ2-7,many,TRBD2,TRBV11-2,CASSVLAGVGYEQYF,TGTGCCAGCAGCGTATTAGCGGGAGTTGGCTACGAGCAGTACTTC
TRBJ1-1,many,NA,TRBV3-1,CASSPQGRASTEAFF,TGTGCCAGCAGCCCCCAGGGCAGGGCCAGCACTGAAGCTTTCTTT
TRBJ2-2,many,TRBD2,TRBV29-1,CSALAGTGELFF,TGCAGCGCTTTAGCGGGAACCGGGGAGCTGTTTTTT
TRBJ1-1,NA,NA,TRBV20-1,CSALGGLDTEAFF,TGCAGTGCTCTCGGCGGGCTGGACACTGAAGCTTTCTTT
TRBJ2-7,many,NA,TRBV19,CASGTGTVSYEQYF,TGTGCCAGTGGGACCGGGACGGTCTCCTACGAGCAGTACTTC
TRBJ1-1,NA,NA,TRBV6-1,CASGLIPEAFF,TGTGCCAGCGGACTAATCCCTGAAGCTTTCTTT
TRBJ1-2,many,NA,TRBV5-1,CASTEGGSRGYGYTF,TGCGCCAGCACCGAAGGAGGGTCGAGGGGCTATGGCTACACCTTC
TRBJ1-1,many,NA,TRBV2,CASRSRGDPNTEAFF,TGTGCCAGCAGATCCCGGGGCGACCCGAACACTGAAGCTTTCTTT
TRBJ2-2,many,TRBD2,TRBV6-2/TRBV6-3,CASSYLRETSENTGELFF,TGTGCCAGCAGCTACCTTAGAGAAACTAGCGAGAACACCGGGGAGCTGTTTTTT
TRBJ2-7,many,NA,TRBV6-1,CATQADYEQYF,TGTGCCACCCAGGCGGATTACGAGCAGTACTTC
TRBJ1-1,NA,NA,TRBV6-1,CASSMQGAHTEAFF,TGTGCCAGCAGTATGCAGGGTGCGCACACTGAAGCTTTCTTT
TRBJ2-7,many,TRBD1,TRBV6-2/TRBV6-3,CASSYSTGTYEQYF,TGTGCCAGCAGTTACTCGACAGGGACCTACGAGCAGTACTTC
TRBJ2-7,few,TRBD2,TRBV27,CASSPSGSNEQYF,TGTGCCAGCAGTCCTAGCGGGAGCAACGAGCAGTACTTC
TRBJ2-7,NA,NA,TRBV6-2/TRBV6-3,CASSYSQPRGYYEQYF,TGTGCCAGCAGTTACTCTCAGCCCCGCGGATACTACGAGCAGTACTTC
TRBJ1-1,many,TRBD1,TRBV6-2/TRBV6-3,CASSYGTVEAFF,TGTGCCAGCAGTTACGGGACAGTTGAAGCTTTCTTT
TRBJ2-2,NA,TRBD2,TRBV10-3,CATTVGGTSGRTGELFF,TGTGCCACCACAGTTGGGGGGACTAGCGGGAGAACCGGGGAGCTGTTTTTT
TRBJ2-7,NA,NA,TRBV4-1,CASSYSAAYEQYF,TGCGCCAGCAGCTACAGCGCCGCTTACGAGCAGTACTTC
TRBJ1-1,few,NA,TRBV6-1,CASSDYRVRNTEAFF,TGTGCCAGCAGTGACTATCGGGTTCGTAACACTGAAGCTTTCTTT
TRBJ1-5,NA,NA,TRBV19,CASSTPTLVANQPQHF,TGTGCCAGTAGTACCCCCACTCTGGTGGCTAATCAGCCCCAGCATTTT
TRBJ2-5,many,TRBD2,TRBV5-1,CASSQTSGRETQYF,TGTGCCAGCAGCCAAACTAGCGGGAGAGAGACCCAGTACTTC
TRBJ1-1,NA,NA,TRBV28,CASSRGLGNTEAFF,TGTGCCAGCAGCCGGGGCCTCGGGAACACTGAAGCTTTCTTT
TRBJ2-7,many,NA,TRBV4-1,CASSQGGTTYPNEQYF,TGCGCCAGCAGCCAAGGGGGGACAACCTACCCCAACGAGCAGTACTTC